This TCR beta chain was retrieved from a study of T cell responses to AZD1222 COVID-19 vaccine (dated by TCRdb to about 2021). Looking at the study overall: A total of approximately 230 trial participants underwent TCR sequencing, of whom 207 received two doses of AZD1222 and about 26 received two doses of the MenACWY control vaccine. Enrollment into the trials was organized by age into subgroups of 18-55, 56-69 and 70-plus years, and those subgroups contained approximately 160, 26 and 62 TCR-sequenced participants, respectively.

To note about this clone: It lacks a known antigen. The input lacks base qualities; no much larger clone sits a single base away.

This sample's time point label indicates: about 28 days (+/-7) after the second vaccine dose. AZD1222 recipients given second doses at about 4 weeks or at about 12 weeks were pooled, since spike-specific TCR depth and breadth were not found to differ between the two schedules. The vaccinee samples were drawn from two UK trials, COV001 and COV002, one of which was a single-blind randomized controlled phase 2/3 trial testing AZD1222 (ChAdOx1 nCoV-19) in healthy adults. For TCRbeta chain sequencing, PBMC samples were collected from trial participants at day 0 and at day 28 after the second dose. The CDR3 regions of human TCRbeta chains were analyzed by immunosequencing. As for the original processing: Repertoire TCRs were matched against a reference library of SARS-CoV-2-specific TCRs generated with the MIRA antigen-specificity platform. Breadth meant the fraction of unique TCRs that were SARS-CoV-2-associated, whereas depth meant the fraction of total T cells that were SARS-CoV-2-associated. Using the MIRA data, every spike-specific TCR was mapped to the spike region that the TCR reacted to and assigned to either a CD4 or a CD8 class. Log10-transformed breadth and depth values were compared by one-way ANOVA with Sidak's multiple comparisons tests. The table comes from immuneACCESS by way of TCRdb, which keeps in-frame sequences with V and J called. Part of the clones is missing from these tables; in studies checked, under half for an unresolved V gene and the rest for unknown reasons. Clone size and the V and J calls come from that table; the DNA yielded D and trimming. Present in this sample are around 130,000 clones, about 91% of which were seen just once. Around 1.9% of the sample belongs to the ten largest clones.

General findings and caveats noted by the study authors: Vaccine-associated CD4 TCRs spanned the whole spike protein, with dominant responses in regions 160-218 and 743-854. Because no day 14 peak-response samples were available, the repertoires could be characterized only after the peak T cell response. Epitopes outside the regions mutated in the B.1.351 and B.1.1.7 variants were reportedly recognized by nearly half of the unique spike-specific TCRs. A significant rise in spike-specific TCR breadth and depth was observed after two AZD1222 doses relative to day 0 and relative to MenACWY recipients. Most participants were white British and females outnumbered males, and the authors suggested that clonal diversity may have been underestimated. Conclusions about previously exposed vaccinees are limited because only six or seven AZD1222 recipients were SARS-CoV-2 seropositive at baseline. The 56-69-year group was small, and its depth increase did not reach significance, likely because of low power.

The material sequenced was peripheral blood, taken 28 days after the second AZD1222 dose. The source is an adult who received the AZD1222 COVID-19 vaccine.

The sequenced DNA: TGTGCCAGCAGTAGTACTCAAGGGTCGGTTGGCATTCAGTACTTC. Its coded protein is CASSSTQGSVGIQYF. This chain joins TRBV27 to TRBJ2-4; no D segment can be confidently identified. V loses 5 bases of germline sequence and J loses 9 bases, and the interval between the two ends is 20 bases. The CDR3 numbers 15 residues from cysteine through phenylalanine. Kept here is only the CDR3 DNA, which spans 45 bases and is read in frame from base 1. As encoded in the germline V gene (reference sequence), CDR1 is MNHEY while CDR2 is SMNVEV.